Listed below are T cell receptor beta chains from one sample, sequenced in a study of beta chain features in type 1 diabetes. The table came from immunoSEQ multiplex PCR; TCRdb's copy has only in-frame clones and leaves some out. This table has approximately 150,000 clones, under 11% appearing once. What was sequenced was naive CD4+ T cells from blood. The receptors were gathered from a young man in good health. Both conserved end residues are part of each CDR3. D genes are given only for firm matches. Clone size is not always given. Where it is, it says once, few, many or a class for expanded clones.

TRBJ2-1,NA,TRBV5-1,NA,TGCGCCAGCAGCTTCCTAGGGGACTACAATGAGCAGTTCTTC,CASSFLGDYNEQFF
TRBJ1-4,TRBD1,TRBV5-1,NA,TGCGCCAGCAGCTTGGCCCCGACAGGGCCTAATGAAAAACTGTTTTTT,CASSLAPTGPNEKLFF
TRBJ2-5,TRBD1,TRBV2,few,TGTGCCAGCAGAGGGGGACAGGGGCCAGAGACCCAGTACTTC,CASRGGQGPETQYF
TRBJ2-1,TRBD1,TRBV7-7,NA,TGTGCCAGCAGCACCCAGGGGGCCAATGAGCAGTTCTTC,CASSTQGANEQFF
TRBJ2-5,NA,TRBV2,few,TGTGCCAGCAGGGACAGAGAGACCCAGTACTTC,CASRDRETQYF
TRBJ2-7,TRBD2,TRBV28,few,TGTGCCAGCACCACTGCTGCGACTAGCGGGGGGTACGAGCAGTACTTC,CASTTAATSGGYEQYF
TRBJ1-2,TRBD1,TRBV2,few,TGTGCCAGTTTAGGACAGGGCAACTATGGCTACACCTTC,CASLGQGNYGYTF
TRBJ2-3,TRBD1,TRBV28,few,TGTGCCAGCAGTTCTCAGGGACAGGGAACAGATACGCAGTATTTT,CASSSQGQGTDTQYF
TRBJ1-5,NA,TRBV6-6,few,TGTGCCAGCAGTGCCAGCCTGGGGGGTCAGCCCCAGCATTTT,CASSASLGGQPQHF
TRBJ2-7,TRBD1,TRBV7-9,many,TGTGCCAGCAGCAAAACCGGGACAGAGTACGAGCAGTACTTC,CASSKTGTEYEQYF
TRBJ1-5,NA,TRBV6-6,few,TGTGCCAGCAGTTACTCGACAGATCAGCCCCAGCATTTT,CASSYSTDQPQHF
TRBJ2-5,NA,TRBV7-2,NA,TGTGCCAGCGCCTTTAAGGGGCAAGAGACCCAGTACTTC,CASAFKGQETQYF
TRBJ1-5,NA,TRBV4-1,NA,TGCGCCAGCAGCCAAGGGGTCCTCCGGGGGGGTATCGATCAGCCCCAGCATTTT,CASSQGVLRGGIDQPQHF
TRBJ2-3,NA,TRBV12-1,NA,TGTGCCAGCAGCTTTGTAGTGGGCGGGCCAAGCACAGATACGCAGTATTTT,CASSFVVGGPSTDTQYF
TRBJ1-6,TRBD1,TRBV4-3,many,TGCGCCAGCAGCCAAGCCCCAGGGGGTAATTCACCCCTCCACTTT,CASSQAPGGNSPLHF
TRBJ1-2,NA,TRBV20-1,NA,TGCAGTGCTACTTCCGCCGGGGGCTACACCTTC,CSATSAGGYTF
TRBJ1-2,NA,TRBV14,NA,TGTGCCAGCAGCCAAGATCGCTTTGGGGCAGGTGGCTACACCTTC,CASSQDRFGAGGYTF
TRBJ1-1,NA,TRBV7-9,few,TGTGCCAGCAGCTTAATATCTGTAGAAGCTTTCTTT,CASSLISVEAFF
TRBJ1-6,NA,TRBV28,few,TGTGCCAGCAGATCCCCCGGCAGGGTGAATTCACCCCTCCACTTT,CASRSPGRVNSPLHF
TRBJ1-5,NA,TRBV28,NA,TGTGCCAGCATCCTCCAGGACACCTATAGCAATCAGCCCCAGCATTTT,CASILQDTYSNQPQHF
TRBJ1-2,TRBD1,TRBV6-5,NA,TGTGCCAGCAGTTCCAGGACAGGCACTAACTATGGCTACACCTTC,CASSSRTGTNYGYTF
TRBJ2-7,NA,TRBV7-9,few,TGTGCCAGCAGCACCGGACAGTTTTCCTACGAGCAGTACTTC,CASSTGQFSYEQYF
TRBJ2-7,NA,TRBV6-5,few,TGTGCCAGCAGTTACAGGACAACAGACTCCTACGAGCAGTACTTC,CASSYRTTDSYEQYF
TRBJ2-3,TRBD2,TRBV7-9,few,TGTGCCAGCAGCTTAGGGAGCGGGGGGGCCCCCGGCACAGATACGCAGTATTTT,CASSLGSGGAPGTDTQYF